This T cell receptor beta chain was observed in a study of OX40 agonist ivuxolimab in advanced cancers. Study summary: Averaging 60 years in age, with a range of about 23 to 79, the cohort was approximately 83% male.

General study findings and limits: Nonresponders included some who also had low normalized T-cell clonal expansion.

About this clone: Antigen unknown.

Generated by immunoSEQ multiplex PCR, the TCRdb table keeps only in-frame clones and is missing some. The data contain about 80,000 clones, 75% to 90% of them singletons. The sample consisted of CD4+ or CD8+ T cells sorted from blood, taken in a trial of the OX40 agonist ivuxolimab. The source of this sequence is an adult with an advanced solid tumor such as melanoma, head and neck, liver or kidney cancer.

Here the CDR3 reads CAWSRAGGTEAFF. The CDR3 DNA sequence: TGTGCCTGGAGTCGGGCAGGGGGCACTGAAGCTTTCTTT. The chain couples TRBV30 to TRBJ1-1; 7 nucleotides agree with TRBD1. V lost 2 bases to trimming and J lost 4 bases; unmatched junction nucleotides: 4. The CDR3 loop spans 13 amino acids. Germline V gene data show CDR1 as GTSNPN and CDR2 as SVGIG (reference sequence).